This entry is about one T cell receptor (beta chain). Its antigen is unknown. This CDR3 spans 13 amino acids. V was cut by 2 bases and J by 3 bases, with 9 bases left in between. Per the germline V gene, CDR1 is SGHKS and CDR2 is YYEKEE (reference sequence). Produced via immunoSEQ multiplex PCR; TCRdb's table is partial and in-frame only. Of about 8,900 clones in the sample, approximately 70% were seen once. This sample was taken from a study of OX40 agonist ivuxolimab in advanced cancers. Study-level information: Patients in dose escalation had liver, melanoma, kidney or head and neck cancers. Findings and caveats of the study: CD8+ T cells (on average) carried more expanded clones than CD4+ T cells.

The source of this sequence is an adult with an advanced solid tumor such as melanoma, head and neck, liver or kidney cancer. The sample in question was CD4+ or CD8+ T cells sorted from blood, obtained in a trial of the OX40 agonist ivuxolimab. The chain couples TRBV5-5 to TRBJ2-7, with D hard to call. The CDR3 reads CASSFTEDYEQYF. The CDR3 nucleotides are TGTGCCAGCAGCTTTACAGAAGACTACGAGCAGTACTTC.